This T cell receptor beta chain comes out of a study of shared T cell receptors in the human thymus. The method was immunoSEQ multiplex PCR; TCRdb's version includes in-frame clones alone and lacks a portion of them. The sample includes roughly 660,000 clones, around 89% seen only once; the top ten take around 0.01%. The same specimen was also included in a second study, on human thymus T cells.

The specimen was thymocytes. This sequence originates from a boy in the first two years of life with a congenital heart defect.

The CDR3 DNA sequence: TGCGCCAGCAGCTCCTGGGGACATAACACCGGGGAGCTGTTTTTT. It translates to CASSSWGHNTGELFF. The chain couples TRBV5-1 to TRBJ2-2, with a tentative D call TRBD1 (6 bases). CDR3 length: 15 amino acids. Trimming left V 3 bases short and J 2 bases short, with 11 bases between. CDR1 and CDR2 (germline): SGHRS, YFSETQ.